The T cell receptor (beta chain) under discussion was sequenced for a study of radiation and T cells in renal cell carcinoma. Study-wide results and limits: Irradiated tumors held more dominant CDR3 motifs than control tumors.

In its sample, this clone was seen a few times. What it recognizes is unknown. Method: immunoSEQ multiplex PCR; TCRdb's copy keeps in-frame clones and lacks some. This repertoire shows about 25,000 clones, roughly 60% found once; its top ten account for around a fifth. Treatment of the sample: treatment-naive control, cytoreductive nephrectomy. Controls included a handful of female and 10 or so male donors, resected 2011 to 2014. V lost 2 bases and J 4 bases, leaving 18 bases between the germline ends. Germline-derived CDR1 and CDR2 are SGHTA and FQGNSA. The CDR3 runs 16 residues. The source material was tumor tissue, sampled from a patient whose treatment was nephrectomy without radiotherapy. This clonotype was sampled from a man aged 35 to 55 with renal cell carcinoma. The genes are TRBV7-2 and TRBJ2-7; perhaps TRBD2 as D (6 bases). The chain's CDR3 is CASSLHVGSSLYEQYF. Here the CDR3 DNA reads TGTGCCAGCAGCTTACATGTCGGGAGTTCCCTATACGAGCAGTACTTC. Based on the CDR3 plus reference TRBV7-2 and TRBJ2-7, the full variable domain is GAGVSQSPSNKVTEKGKDVELRCDPISGHTALYWYRQSLGQGLEFLIYFQGNSAPDKSGLPSDRFSAERTGGSVSTLTIQRTQQEDSAVYLCASSLHVGSSLYEQYFGPGTRLTVT.